This TCR beta chain was recovered during a study of blood T cell repertoires in COVID-19. Germline V CDR1 and CDR2: SGHTA, FQGNSA. The length of the CDR3 is 14 residues. The trim removed 5 bases at V and 6 bases at J, leaving 6 bases unmatched. Assay: immunoSEQ multiplex PCR; the TCRdb copy retains only in-frame clones and omits some. This table holds 180,000 or so clones, 82% found once. The source material was PBMCs or T cells enriched from blood (not recorded which). The chain joins TRBV7-2 to TRBJ2-1, with 8 positions matching TRBD2. This TCR was recovered from a man aged 50 or older who had recovered from COVID-19. The chain's CDR3 is CASSTGLAPNEQFF. CDR3 nucleotides: TGTGCCAGCAGCACAGGACTAGCCCCCAATGAGCAGTTCTTC.